This T cell receptor (beta chain) was found in a study of T cells in Graves' hyperthyroidism and ophthalmopathy. There are many counts of this clonotype. Participants, patients aged 18 to 65, had newly diagnosed hyperthyroidism with a duration under 2 months. Uncontrolled infection, other autoimmune disease, pregnancy and lactation each barred patients from inclusion. Together with thyroid ultrasound, orbital computed tomography, serum thyroxine and TRAb, clinical symptoms were used for diagnoses. TCR beta CDR3 regions were amplified from RNA. TCR CDR3 underwent first-round RT-PCR with the HTBI primer set. TCRdb itself ran the multiplex PCR reads through MiXCR, one entry per CDR3 protein. This table has about 500,000 distinct CDR3 sequences, 16% appearing once. This sequence originates from a woman aged 18-30 years with Graves' hyperthyroidism. The source material was blood.

The CDR3 loop reads CSATRTGQGNTGELFF. The CDR3 DNA reads TGCAGTGCCACCCGAACGGGACAGGGGAACACCGGGGAGCTGTTTTTT. This chain uses TRBV20-1 with TRBJ2-2; 9 bases fit TRBD1. This CDR3 has 16 amino acids. V shed 6 bases, J shed 1 base, and the junction held 9 bases outside the gene matches. CDR1 is DFQATT and CDR2 is SNEGSKA in the germline V gene (reference sequence).